These T cell receptor beta chains were read from a single sample in a study of blood T cell repertoires in COVID-19. Sequencing was performed with immunoSEQ multiplex PCR; in TCRdb, only in-frame clones are kept and a portion is missing. The sample carries about 130,000 clones, more than 70% recorded once. Sequenced: peripheral blood. These receptors originate from a woman between 25 and 40 years old who had recovered from COVID-19. Each CDR3 is given with its conserved first and last residue. The order of the fields is J gene, clone size, V gene, D gene, CDR3 protein, CDR3 DNA. D genes are given only for firm matches. Clone size is given for some rows only: seen once, a few or many times, or a class if the clone is expanded.

TRBJ1-1 . TRBV5-8 TRBD1 CASSLRLTGATEAFF TGTGCCAGCAGCCTCCGCCTGACAGGGGCCACTGAAGCTTTCTTT
TRBJ2-5 . TRBV5-6 . CASSFRALQETQYF TGTGCCAGCAGCTTCAGGGCCCTTCAAGAGACCCAGTACTTC
TRBJ2-2 . TRBV9 . CASQRTSNTGELFF TGTGCCAGTCAGCGTACATCGAACACCGGGGAGCTGTTTTTT
TRBJ2-5 . TRBV19 TRBD2 CASSPLAEQETQYF TGTGCCAGTAGTCCTCTAGCGGAGCAAGAGACCCAGTACTTC
TRBJ2-2 . TRBV3-1/TRBV3-2 TRBD2 CASSPITSAEGTGELFF TGTGCCAGCAGCCCTATCACTAGCGCCGAGGGGACCGGGGAGCTGTTTTTT
TRBJ2-7 . TRBV4-1 TRBD2 CASSPYSGRDEQYF TGCGCCAGCAGCCCATATAGCGGGAGGGACGAGCAGTACTTC
TRBJ1-2 . TRBV6-5 TRBD1 CASSPFGQGSYGYTF TGTGCCAGCAGCCCATTCGGACAGGGAAGCTATGGCTACACCTTC
TRBJ2-2 once TRBV25-1 TRBD1 CASSEYQGASTGELFF TGTGCCAGCAGTGAATATCAGGGGGCGAGCACCGGGGAGCTGTTTTTT
TRBJ2-3 . TRBV4-2 TRBD2 CASSQGVAGVKTDTQYF TGTGCCAGCAGCCAAGGGGTAGCGGGAGTTAAGACAGATACGCAGTATTTT
TRBJ1-2 . TRBV18 . CASSPGAANYGYTF TGTGCCAGCTCACCGGGGGCAGCTAACTATGGCTACACCTTC
TRBJ1-1 . TRBV19 TRBD1 CATTDRGLNTEAFF TGTGCCACCACGGACAGGGGCCTGAACACTGAAGCTTTCTTT
TRBJ2-1 . TRBV27 TRBD2 CASAPYMSGGVNEQFF TGTGCCAGCGCCCCCTATATGAGCGGGGGGGTCAATGAGCAGTTCTTC
TRBJ2-3 . TRBV10-2 . CATSWGAGTDTQYF TGCGCCACCTCATGGGGCGCGGGGACAGATACGCAGTATTTT
TRBJ2-1 . TRBV5-1 . CASSLAVVYNEQFF TGCGCCAGCAGCTTGGCCGTAGTGTACAATGAGCAGTTCTTC
TRBJ1-2 . TRBV29-1 TRBD1 CSVEDWDRHNYGYTF TGCAGCGTTGAAGACTGGGACAGACATAACTATGGCTACACCTTC
TRBJ1-1 . TRBV6-5 . CASSPQAQFFAEAFF TGTGCCAGCAGTCCCCAGGCACAATTTTTCGCTGAAGCTTTCTTT
TRBJ1-1 . TRBV27 . CASSSKGLTEAFF TGTGCCAGCAGTTCAAAGGGGCTCACTGAAGCTTTCTTT
TRBJ1-2 . TRBV19 TRBD1 CASGTAYGYTF TGTGCCAGCGGGACAGCTTATGGCTACACCTTC
TRBJ2-1 . TRBV5-5 TRBD2 CASSLLAGYYNEQFF TGTGCCAGCAGCTTACTAGCGGGGTACTACAATGAGCAGTTCTTC
TRBJ1-2 . TRBV11-2 . CASSSFRRDFYGYTF TGTGCCAGCAGCTCCTTTCGTCGGGACTTCTATGGCTACACCTTC
TRBJ2-3 . TRBV5-1 TRBD1 CASSQGTGSDTQYF TGCGCCAGCAGCCAAGGGACAGGGTCCGATACGCAGTATTTT
TRBJ2-1 . TRBV28 TRBD2 CASSPRTSGSNEQFF TGTGCCAGCAGTCCCCGGACTAGCGGGAGCAATGAGCAGTTCTTC